This TCR beta chain is from a study of T-cell memory formation after mild COVID-19. A single record per CDR3 protein comes from TCRdb applying MiXCR to the 5' RACE reads. The sample includes more than 300,000 distinct CDR3 sequences, 12% to 15% seen only once; the top ten take 22%. With V trimmed by 4 bases and J by 5 bases, 4 bases remained unmatched. The CDR3 is 15 amino acids. Per the germline V gene, CDR1 is ENHRY and CDR2 is SYGVKD. This TCR was sampled from a man aged 18 to 35 who had mild COVID-19 (a few samples of this study predate the infection). Cell type and time point are not known. The chain has TRBV10-3 and TRBJ2-1, with 11 bases fitting TRBD2. The material sequenced was PBMCs or a T cell subset sorted from them (not recorded which). CDR3 sequence: CAISVVAGGHNEQFF. The CDR3 DNA is TGTGCCATCAGTGTGGTAGCGGGGGGGCACAATGAGCAGTTCTTC.